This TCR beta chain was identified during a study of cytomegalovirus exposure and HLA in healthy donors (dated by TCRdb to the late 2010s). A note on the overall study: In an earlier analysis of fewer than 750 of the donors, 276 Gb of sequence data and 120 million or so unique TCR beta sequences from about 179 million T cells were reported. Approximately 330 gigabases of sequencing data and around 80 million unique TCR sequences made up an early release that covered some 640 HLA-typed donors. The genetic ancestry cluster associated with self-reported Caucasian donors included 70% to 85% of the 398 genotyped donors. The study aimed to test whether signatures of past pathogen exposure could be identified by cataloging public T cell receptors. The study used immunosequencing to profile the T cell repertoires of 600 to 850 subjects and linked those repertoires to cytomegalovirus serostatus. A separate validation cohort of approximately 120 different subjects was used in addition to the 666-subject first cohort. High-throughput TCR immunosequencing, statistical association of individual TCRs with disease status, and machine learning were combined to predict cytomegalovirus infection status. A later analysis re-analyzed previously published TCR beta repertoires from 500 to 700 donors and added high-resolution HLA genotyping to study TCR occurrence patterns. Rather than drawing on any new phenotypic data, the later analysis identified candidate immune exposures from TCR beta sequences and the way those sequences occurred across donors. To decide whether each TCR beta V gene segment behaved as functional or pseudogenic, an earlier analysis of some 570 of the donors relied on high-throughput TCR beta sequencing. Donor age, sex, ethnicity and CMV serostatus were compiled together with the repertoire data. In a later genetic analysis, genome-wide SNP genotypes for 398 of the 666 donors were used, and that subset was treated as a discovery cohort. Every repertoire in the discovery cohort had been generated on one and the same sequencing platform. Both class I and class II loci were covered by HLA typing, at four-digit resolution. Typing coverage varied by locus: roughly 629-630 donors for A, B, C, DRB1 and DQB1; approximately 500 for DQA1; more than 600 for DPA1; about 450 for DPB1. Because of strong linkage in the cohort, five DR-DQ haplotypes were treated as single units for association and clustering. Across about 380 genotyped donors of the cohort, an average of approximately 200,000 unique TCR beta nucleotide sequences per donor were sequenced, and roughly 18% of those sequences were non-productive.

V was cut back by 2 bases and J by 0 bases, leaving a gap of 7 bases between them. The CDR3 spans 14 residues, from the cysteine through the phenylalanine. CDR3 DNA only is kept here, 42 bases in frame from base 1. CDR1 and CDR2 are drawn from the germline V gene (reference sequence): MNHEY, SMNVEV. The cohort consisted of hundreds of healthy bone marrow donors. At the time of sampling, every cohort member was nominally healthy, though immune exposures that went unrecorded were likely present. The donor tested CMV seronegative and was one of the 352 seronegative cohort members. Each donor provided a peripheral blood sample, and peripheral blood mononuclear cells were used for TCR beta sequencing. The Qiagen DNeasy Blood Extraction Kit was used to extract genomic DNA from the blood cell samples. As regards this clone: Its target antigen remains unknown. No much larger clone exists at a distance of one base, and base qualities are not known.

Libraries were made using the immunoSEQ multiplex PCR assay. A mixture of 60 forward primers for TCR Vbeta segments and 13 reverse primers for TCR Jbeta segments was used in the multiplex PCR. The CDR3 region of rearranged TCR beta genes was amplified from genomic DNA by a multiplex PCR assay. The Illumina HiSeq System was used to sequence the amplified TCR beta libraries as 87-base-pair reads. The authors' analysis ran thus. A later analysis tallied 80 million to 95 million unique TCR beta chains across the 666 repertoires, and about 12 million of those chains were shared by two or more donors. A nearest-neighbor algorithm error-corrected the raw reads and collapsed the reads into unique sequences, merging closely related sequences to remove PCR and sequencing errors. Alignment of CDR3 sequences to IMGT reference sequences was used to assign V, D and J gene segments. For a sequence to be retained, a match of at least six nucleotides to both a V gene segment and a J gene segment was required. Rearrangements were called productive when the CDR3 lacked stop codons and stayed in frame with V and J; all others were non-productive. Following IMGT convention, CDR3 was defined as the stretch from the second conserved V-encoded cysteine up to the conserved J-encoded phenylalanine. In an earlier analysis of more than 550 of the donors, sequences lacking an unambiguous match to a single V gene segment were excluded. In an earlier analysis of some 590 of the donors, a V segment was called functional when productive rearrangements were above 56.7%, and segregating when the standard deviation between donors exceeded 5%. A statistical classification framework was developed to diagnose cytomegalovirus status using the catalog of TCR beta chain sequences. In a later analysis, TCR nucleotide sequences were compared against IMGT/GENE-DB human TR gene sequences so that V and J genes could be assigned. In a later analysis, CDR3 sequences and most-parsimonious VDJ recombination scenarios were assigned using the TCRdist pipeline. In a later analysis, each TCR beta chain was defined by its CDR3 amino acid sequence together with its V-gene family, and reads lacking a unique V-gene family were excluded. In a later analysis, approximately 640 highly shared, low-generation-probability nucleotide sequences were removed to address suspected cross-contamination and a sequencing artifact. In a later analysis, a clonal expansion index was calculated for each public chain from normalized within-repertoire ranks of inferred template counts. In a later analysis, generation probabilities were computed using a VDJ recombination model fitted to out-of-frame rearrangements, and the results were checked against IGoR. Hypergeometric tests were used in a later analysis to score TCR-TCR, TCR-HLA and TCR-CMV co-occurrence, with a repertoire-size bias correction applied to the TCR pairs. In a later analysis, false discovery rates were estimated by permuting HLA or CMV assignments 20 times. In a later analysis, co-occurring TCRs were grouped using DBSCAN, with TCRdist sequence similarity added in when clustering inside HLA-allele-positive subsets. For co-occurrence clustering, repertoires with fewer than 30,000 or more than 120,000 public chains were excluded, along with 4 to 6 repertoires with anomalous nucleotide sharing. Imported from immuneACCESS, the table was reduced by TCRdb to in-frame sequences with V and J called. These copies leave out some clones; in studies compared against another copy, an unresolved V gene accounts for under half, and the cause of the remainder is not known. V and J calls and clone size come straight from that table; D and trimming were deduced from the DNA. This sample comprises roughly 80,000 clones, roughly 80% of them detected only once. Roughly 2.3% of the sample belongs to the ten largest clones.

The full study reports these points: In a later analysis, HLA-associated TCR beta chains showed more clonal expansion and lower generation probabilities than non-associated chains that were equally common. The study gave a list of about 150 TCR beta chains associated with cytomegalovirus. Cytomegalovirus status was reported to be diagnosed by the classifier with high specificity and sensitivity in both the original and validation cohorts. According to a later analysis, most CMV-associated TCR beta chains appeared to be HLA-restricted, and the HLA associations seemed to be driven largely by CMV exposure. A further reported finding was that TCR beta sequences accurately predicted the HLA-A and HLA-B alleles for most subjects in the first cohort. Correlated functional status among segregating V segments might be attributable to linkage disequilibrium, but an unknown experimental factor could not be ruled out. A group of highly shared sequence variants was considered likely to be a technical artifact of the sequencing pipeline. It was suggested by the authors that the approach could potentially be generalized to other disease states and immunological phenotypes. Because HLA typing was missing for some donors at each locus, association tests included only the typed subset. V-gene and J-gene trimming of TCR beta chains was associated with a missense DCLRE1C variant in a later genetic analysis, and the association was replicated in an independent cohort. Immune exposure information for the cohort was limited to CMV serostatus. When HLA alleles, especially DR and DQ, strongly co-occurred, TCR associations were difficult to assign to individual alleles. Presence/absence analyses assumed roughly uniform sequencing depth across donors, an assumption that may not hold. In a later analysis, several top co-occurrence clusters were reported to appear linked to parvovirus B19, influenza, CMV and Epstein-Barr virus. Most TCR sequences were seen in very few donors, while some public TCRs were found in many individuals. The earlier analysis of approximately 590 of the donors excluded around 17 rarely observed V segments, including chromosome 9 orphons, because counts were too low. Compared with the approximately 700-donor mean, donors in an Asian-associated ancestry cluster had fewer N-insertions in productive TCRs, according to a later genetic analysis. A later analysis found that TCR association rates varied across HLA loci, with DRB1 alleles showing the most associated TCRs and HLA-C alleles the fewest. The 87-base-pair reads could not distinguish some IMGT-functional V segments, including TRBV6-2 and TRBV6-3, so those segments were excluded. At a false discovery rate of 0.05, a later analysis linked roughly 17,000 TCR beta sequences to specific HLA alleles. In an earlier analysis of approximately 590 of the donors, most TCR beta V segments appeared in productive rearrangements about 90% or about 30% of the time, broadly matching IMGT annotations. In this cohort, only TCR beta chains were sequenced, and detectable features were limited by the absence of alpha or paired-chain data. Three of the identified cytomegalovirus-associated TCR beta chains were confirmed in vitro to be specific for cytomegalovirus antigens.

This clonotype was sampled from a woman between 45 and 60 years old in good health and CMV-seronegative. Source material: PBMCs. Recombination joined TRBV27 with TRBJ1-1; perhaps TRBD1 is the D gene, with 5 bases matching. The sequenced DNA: TGTGCCAGCAGTTTAAGGGGCCTGAACACTGAAGCTTTCTTT. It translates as CASSLRGLNTEAFF.